One and the same sample provided the 28 T cell receptor beta chains below, sequenced in a study of cytomegalovirus exposure and HLA in healthy donors. 60 Vbeta and 13 Jbeta primers were used in PCR. Assay: immunoSEQ multiplex PCR; the TCRdb copy retains only in-frame clones and omits some. The sample has some 170,000 clones; about 80% are singletons. Sequences were obtained from PBMCs. The receptors were gathered from a man aged 18 to 30 in good health and CMV-seropositive.

The V gene is TRBV5-1, the J gene TRBJ2-2; no reliable D call. The CDR3 covers 14 residues. Germline loops: CDR1 SGHRS, CDR2 YFSETQ. V dropped 3 bases and J dropped 1 base, with 7 bases sitting between them. The CDR3 region has the DNA TGCGCCAGCAGCTCGACGGGGAACACCGGGGAGCTGTTTTTT. It encodes CASSSTGNTGELFF.

The chain combines TRBV19 with TRBJ1-4; no definite D call. In germline, CDR1 is LNHDA, CDR2 SQIVND (reference sequence). V lost 3 bases, J lost 7 bases, and 12 bases lay in between. CDR3 length: 14 residues. As DNA, the CDR3 is TGTGCCAGTAGTATCACGCTGGGGAGTGAAAAACTGTTTTTT. Translation: CASSITLGSEKLFF.

The chain links TRBV9 to TRBJ1-2; 9 bases are shared with TRBD1. CDR3 size: 17 residues. The V and J ends lost 4 bases and 5 bases, in that order; junction bases with no gene match: 15. CDR1 and CDR2 from the germline V gene are SGDLS and YYNGEE. DNA of the CDR3: TGTGCCAGCAGCAATCTTAGGGGGAGGACAGGGGATTATGGCTACACCTTC. It specifies CASSNLRGRTGDYGYTF.

V and J are TRBV6-6 and TRBJ1-2; possible D gene TRBD1, 6 bases. CDR3 length: 12 amino acids. Trimming took 6 bases from V and 3 from J, leaving 8 bases between them. CDR1 is MNHNY and CDR2 is SVGAGI in the germline V gene (reference sequence). The CDR3 loop reads CASRGQHYGYTF. The DNA of the CDR3 is TGTGCCAGCAGAGGACAGCACTATGGCTACACCTTC.

This sequence joins TRBV15 and TRBJ1-6; D might be TRBD1 (6 bases). V was shortened by 3 bases and J by 9 bases, with 12 bases between the two germline ends. From germline, CDR1 is LNHNV and CDR2 YYDKDF (reference sequence). The CDR3 is made up of 14 amino acids. The CDR3 loop reads CATSRGIQGSPLHF. The CDR3 DNA is TGTGCCACCAGCAGGGGTATACAGGGTTCACCCCTCCACTTT.

The gene calls are TRBV5-8 and TRBJ2-5, with 8 bases aligning to TRBD1. Unmatched junction bases numbered 7, after V lost 1 base and J lost 5 bases. The CDR3 sequence is 15 residues long. CDR1 and CDR2 from the germline V gene are SGHTS and YDEGEE. The CDR3: CASSLITGGVETQYF. In DNA, the CDR3 is TGTGCCAGCAGCTTGATCACAGGGGGTGTGGAGACCCAGTACTTC.

The chain employs TRBV14 and TRBJ2-5; no clear D. Germline CDR1 reads SGHDN; CDR2 reads FVKESK. The CDR3 is 14 residues long. V was pared by 3 bases and J by 5 bases, with 13 bases between. Here the CDR3 DNA reads TGTGCCAGCAGCCACGTTCTAGTGGATGAGACCCAGTACTTC. Protein product: CASSHVLVDETQYF.

For this clone: Here the CDR3 omits its conserved ending phenylalanine or tryptophan, so a read error is the likely source. The rearrangement joins TRBV7-2 to TRBJ1-6; D gene ambiguous. The CDR3 contains 13 residues. Germline values: CDR1 SGHTA, CDR2 FQGNSA. Trimming removed 5 bases from V and 8 bases from J, with 10 bases in between. CDR3: CASSLGPDSPLHL. CDR3 sequence (DNA): TGTGCCAGCAGCCTAGGCCCAGATTCACCCCTCCACCTT.

This clone came up a few times. The V call is TRBV13, the J call TRBJ1-1; 8 bases agree with TRBD1. Germline CDR1 is PRHDT and CDR2 is FYEKMQ (reference sequence). V shed 2 bases, J shed 6 bases, and the junction held 11 bases outside the gene matches. CDR3 length equals 16 residues. CDR3: CASSLPGTGGYAEAFF. DNA for the CDR3: TGTGCCAGCAGCTTACCCGGGACAGGAGGATATGCTGAAGCTTTCTTT.

This clone was seen a few times. The rearrangement uses TRBV5-4 and TRBJ2-2, with D possibly being TRBD1 (6 bases). The CDR3 covers 14 residues. Germline-derived CDR1 and CDR2 are SGHNT and YYREEE (reference sequence). V was shortened by 4 bases and J by 4 bases, with 11 bases between the two germline ends. CDR3 DNA: TGTGCCAGCAGCCCGGACAGCAGCACCGGGGAGCTGTTTTTT. Translation: CASSPDSSTGELFF.

V is TRBV10-2 and J is TRBJ1-2; D call uncertain. Germline CDR1 is WSHSY and CDR2 is SAAADI. Between the trimmed V and J ends, which lost 3 bases and 5 bases, there was a span of 10 bases. CDR3 length: 13 residues. CDR3 in amino acids: CASSETGIYGYTF. The CDR3, as DNA: TGCGCCAGCAGTGAAACCGGGATTTATGGCTACACCTTC.

The rearrangement uses TRBV4-2 and TRBJ1-2, with D possibly being TRBD1 (5 bases). The CDR3 has 16 amino acids. Looked up from germline, CDR1 is LGHNA and CDR2 is YNFKEQ. V lost 0 bases, J lost 8 bases, and 19 bases lay in between. CDR3 in amino acids: CASSQDLGPGIGGYTF. Here the CDR3 DNA reads TGTGCCAGCAGCCAAGACCTGGGGCCAGGGATAGGCGGCTACACCTTC.

On this clone: As the CDR3 is not closed by the conserved phenylalanine or tryptophan, this likely results from a read error. The chain combines TRBV6-1 with TRBJ1-6; no clear D gene. The V and J ends lost 3 bases and 5 bases respectively, with 5 bases between them. Per the germline V gene, CDR1 is MNHNS and CDR2 is SASEGT. There are 13 residues in the CDR3. The CDR3 here is CASSESDNSPLHL. Here the CDR3 DNA reads TGTGCCAGCAGTGAGTCAGATAATTCACCCCTCCACCTT.

This clone was observed a single time. This chain links TRBV5-8 with TRBJ1-2; 7 nucleotides match TRBD1. The CDR3 consists of 13 residues. The V segment lost 2 bases and the J segment 6 bases; nucleotides outside the gene matches: 4. The germline V gene has CDR1 SGHTS and CDR2 YDEGEE. The CDR3 bases are TGTGCCAGCAGCTTAGTTACAGGGGATGGCTACACCTTC. It specifies CASSLVTGDGYTF.

The chain employs TRBV7-2 and TRBJ1-2; 8 nucleotides match TRBD1. The CDR3 is 13 amino acids. Germline assignment: CDR1 SGHTA and CDR2 FQGNSA. The trim removed 2 bases at V and 8 bases at J, leaving 4 bases unmatched. This CDR3 is CASSLNRGYGYTF. Written as DNA, the CDR3 is TGTGCCAGCAGCTTAAACAGGGGGTACGGCTACACCTTC.

The genes are TRBV18 and TRBJ1-2; D is unresolved. With 3 bases removed from V and 2 bases from J, the gap between germline ends came to 10 bases. The CDR3 contains 14 residues. Germline assignment: CDR1 KGHSH and CDR2 LQKENI. The CDR3 spells CASSPLDGNYGYTF. DNA for the CDR3: TGTGCCAGCTCACCTCTAGACGGGAACTATGGCTACACCTTC.

This chain uses TRBV14 with TRBJ2-7, with D maybe TRBD1 (6 bases). Germline V gene sequence: CDR1 SGHDN, CDR2 FVKESK. Deletions cut 5 bases from V and 1 base from J, with 36 bases between. The CDR3 has 22 residues. This CDR3 reads CASSSIDLGFLGGFNLSYEQYF. The CDR3 coding sequence is TGTGCCAGCAGCTCTATCGATTTAGGTTTTTTAGGGGGTTTTAACCTGTCCTACGAGCAGTACTTC.

This chain joins TRBV6-4 and TRBJ1-1, with 9 bases lining up with TRBD1. The V segment lost 0 bases and the J segment 1 base; nucleotides outside the gene matches: 3. The CDR3 length is 16 residues. The germline V gene has CDR1 MRHNA and CDR2 SNTAGT. This CDR3 is CASSDSDRGPNTEAFF. DNA for the CDR3: TGTGCCAGCAGTGACTCGGACAGGGGCCCGAACACTGAAGCTTTCTTT.

This clone was counted once. This chain joins TRBV28 and TRBJ2-7, with no clear D. V was cut by 2 bases and J by 3 bases, with 11 bases left in between. The CDR3 spans 14 residues. The germline gives CDR1 MDHEN, CDR2 SYDVKM. The CDR3 protein is CASSLGIGVYEQYF. CDR3 coding DNA: TGTGCCAGCAGTTTAGGTATCGGAGTCTACGAGCAGTACTTC.

This chain uses TRBV5-1 with TRBJ2-2; D possibly corresponds to TRBD2 (5 bases). The length of the CDR3 is 16 residues. V shed 3 bases and J shed 2 bases, with 14 bases lying between them. Germline assignment: CDR1 SGHRS and CDR2 YFSETQ. CDR3 nucleotides: TGCGCCAGCAGCTGGACTGGGTCCGGAAACACCGGGGAGCTGTTTTTT. This sequence encodes CASSWTGSGNTGELFF.

The J gene is TRBJ1-2, the V gene TRBV2, with D perhaps TRBD1 (6 bases). This CDR3 contains 15 residues. CDR1 and CDR2 (germline): SNHLY, FYNNEI. Trimming removed 0 bases at V and 5 bases at J, with 13 bases between. The CDR3 DNA reads TGTGCCAGCAGTGAAGCCGGCGGGGGCCGTTATGGCTACACCTTC. Its translation is CASSEAGGGRYGYTF.

The chain links TRBV4-1 to TRBJ1-1; 9 positions agree with TRBD1. With 1 base clipped from V and 11 bases from J, the junction kept 11 bases outside the gene matches. The CDR3 extends over 15 amino acids. From germline, CDR1 is MGHRA and CDR2 YSYEKL. CDR3: CASSQGTGAAIGAFF. The CDR3 DNA sequence: TGCGCCAGCAGCCAAGGGACAGGGGCGGCGATTGGCGCTTTCTTT.

This sequence joins TRBV9 and TRBJ1-1, with 12 bases aligning to TRBD1. The germline CDR1 and CDR2 sequences are SGDLS and YYNGEE. The CDR3 sequence is 16 residues long. V lost 0 bases and J lost 5; bases outside the gene matches: 5. In DNA, the CDR3 is TGTGCCAGCAGCGTAGCCTCGGGACAGGGGGCAACTGAAGCTTTCTTT. It specifies CASSVASGQGATEAFF.

This rearrangement joins TRBV5-4 to TRBJ2-5; D remains ambiguous. Germline V gene sequence: CDR1 SGHNT, CDR2 YYREEE (reference sequence). V was shortened by 2 bases and J by 5 bases, with 16 bases between the two germline ends. The CDR3 covers 15 residues. CDR3 amino acids: CASSFFSRSPETQYF. CDR3 DNA sequence: TGTGCCAGCAGCTTCTTCTCCCGGTCCCCGGAGACCCAGTACTTC.

This clone has just a few counts. This chain links TRBV30 with TRBJ2-2, with TRBD2 matching over 11 bases. Germline lookup yields CDR1 GTSNPN and CDR2 SVGIG (reference sequence). This CDR3 is built from 17 residues. The V gene end was trimmed by 4 bases and the J gene end by 4 bases; junction bases not matched to a gene: 11. DNA of the CDR3: TGTGCCTGGACCCCCAAACTAGCGGGAGTTGGCACCGGGGAGCTGTTTTTT. Translating gives CAWTPKLAGVGTGELFF.

The chain employs TRBV27 and TRBJ2-1; TRBD2 matches 10 bases. Germline V gene sequence: CDR1 MNHEY, CDR2 SMNVEV (reference sequence). CDR3 length equals 15 residues. Trimming cost V 3 bases and J 10 bases; bases outside gene matches: 9. CDR3: CASSFTSGRAYEQFF. CDR3 sequence (DNA): TGTGCCAGCAGTTTTACGAGCGGGAGGGCCTACGAGCAGTTCTTC.

This chain joins TRBV19 and TRBJ2-2; D may be TRBD2 (5 bases). Trimming removed 6 bases at V and 2 bases at J, with 10 bases between. CDR1 is LNHDA and CDR2 is SQIVND in the germline V gene (reference sequence). The CDR3 covers 14 residues. The CDR3 loop is CASRETTNTGELFF. DNA for the CDR3: TGTGCCAGTAGGGAGACTACCAACACCGGGGAGCTGTTTTTT.

This clone has more than one count but fewer than ten. The rearrangement joins TRBV9 to TRBJ2-3, with TRBD2 matching 9 bases. The CDR3 consists of 17 residues. The ends lost 3 bases at V and 0 bases at J; junction bases unmatched: 8. CDR1 and CDR2 from the germline V gene are SGDLS and YYNGEE. CDR3 nucleotides: TGTGCCAGCAGCGGAGGGCGGGGGGGACTTAGCACAGATACGCAGTATTTT. Protein product: CASSGGRGGLSTDTQYF.